Each of the 7 T cell receptor beta chains below was sequenced from the same sample in a study of shared clonotypes between healthy human individuals. Only CD45RO-negative cells positively selected for CCR7 counted as naive CD8 cells, so terminally differentiated effector memory CD45RA+ cells were excluded. Assay used: immunoSEQ multiplex PCR; TCRdb lists only in-frame clones, some missing. The sample includes roughly 550,000 clones, about 95% of them seen just once. Sequencing was performed on naive CD8+ T cells sorted from blood. These receptors came from a woman aged 25-40 years in good health.

The chain is built from TRBV2 and TRBJ2-7, with 7 bases matching TRBD2. The trim removed 1 base at V and 2 bases at J, leaving 5 bases unmatched. The CDR3 is made up of 15 amino acids. Germline CDR1 SNHLY, CDR2 FYNNEI. The CDR3 reads CASSEVRENAYEQYF. The CDR3 region has the DNA TGTGCCAGCAGTGAAGTGCGGGAGAACGCCTACGAGCAGTACTTC.

The rearrangement uses TRBV27 and TRBJ2-7; D is possibly TRBD2 (6 bases). CDR1 MNHEY and CDR2 SMNVEV come from the germline V gene (reference sequence). The CDR3 runs to 15 residues. Trimming pared 5 bases from V and 7 bases from J, leaving 21 bases between. CDR3 coding DNA: TGTGCCAGCAGTCCCTCGGGCGGGGAGTTGAGGGAGCAGTACTTC. This encodes CASSPSGGELREQYF.

The gene calls are TRBV2 and TRBJ2-3; TRBD2 is a possible D gene (6 bases). Trimming stripped 6 bases from V and 3 bases from J, with 22 bases between. CDR1 and CDR2 from the germline V gene are SNHLY and FYNNEI. This CDR3 is built from 17 residues. This CDR3 is CASRNPFQDGSTDTQYF. In DNA, the CDR3 is TGTGCCAGCAGGAACCCTTTCCAGGACGGGAGTACAGATACGCAGTATTTT.

The V call is TRBV7-9, the J call TRBJ2-2; TRBD1 matches 7 bases. This CDR3 is built from 14 residues. V shed 11 bases, J shed 4 bases, and the junction held 10 bases outside the gene matches. Germline values: CDR1 SEHNR, CDR2 FQNEAQ (reference sequence). The CDR3 DNA sequence: TGTGCCGGAACCTCAGGGGGACGCACCGGGGAGCTGTTTTTT. As protein: CAGTSGGRTGELFF.

V is TRBV9 and J is TRBJ2-7; 13 nucleotides match TRBD2. Germline CDR1 reads SGDLS; CDR2 reads YYNGEE. The J segment lost 6 bases and the V segment lost 4 bases, leaving 4 bases of the junction unmatched. This CDR3 has 14 amino acids. In nucleotides, the CDR3 is TGTGCCAGCAGCCCGGGACTAGCGGGATTCGAGCAGTACTTC. Protein product: CASSPGLAGFEQYF.

The chain uses TRBV7-2 and TRBJ2-1; 12 bases fit TRBD2. V shed 1 base, J shed 3 bases, and the junction held 1 base outside the gene matches. The CDR3 runs to 16 residues. Germline V CDR1 and CDR2: SGHTA, FQGNSA. For the CDR3, the DNA is TGTGCCAGCAGCTTAGGACTAGCGGGAGTCTACAATGAGCAGTTCTTC. Its protein product is CASSLGLAGVYNEQFF. The whole variable domain, filled in from reference TRBV7-2 and TRBJ2-1, reads GAGVSQSPSNKVTEKGKDVELRCDPISGHTALYWYRQSLGQGLEFLIYFQGNSAPDKSGLPSDRFSAERTGGSVSTLTIQRTQQEDSAVYLCASSLGLAGVYNEQFFGPGTRLTVL.

This clone was seen a single time. The chain uses TRBV19 and TRBJ2-1; 10 nucleotides line up with TRBD2. Germline V gives CDR1 LNHDA, CDR2 SQIVND (reference sequence). J gave up 6 bases and V 8 bases, and 10 bases lay outside the gene matches. The CDR3 runs 15 residues. CDR3 sequence reads: CASDPASGRPNEQFF. In nucleotides, the CDR3 is TGTGCCAGTGACCCTGCTAGCGGGAGACCCAATGAGCAGTTCTTC.